This T cell receptor beta chain was retrieved from a study of cytomegalovirus exposure and HLA in healthy donors. The PCR made use of 60 Vbeta and 13 Jbeta primers. Original methodology: Later, roughly 77 million unique TCR beta chains were counted in an analysis, and some 11 million of them were shared. Assay: immunoSEQ multiplex PCR; the TCRdb copy retains only in-frame clones and omits some. V and J calls and clone size come straight from that table; D and trimming were deduced from the DNA. The sample gives about 130,000 clones, approximately 63% of which show up once; roughly 2% is in the top ten. This CDR3 has 15 residues. Trimming pared 6 bases from V and 0 bases from J, leaving 12 bases between. CDR1 is MDHEN and CDR2 is SYDVKM in the germline V gene. Study-wide results and caveats: Association of about 17,000 TCR beta sequences with HLA alleles was found at 0.05 false discovery rate in a later analysis. A later analysis linked a missense DCLRE1C variant to TCR beta V- and J-gene trimming.

Concerning this clone: The target antigen is unknown.

V and J are TRBV28 and TRBJ1-5; D remains unclear. The sequence derives from a woman aged 55-69 years in good health and CMV-seropositive. Sequencing was performed on PBMCs. Here the CDR3 reads CASRPSWPSNQPQHF. CDR3 DNA: TGTGCCAGCAGACCGTCGTGGCCTAGCAATCAGCCCCAGCATTTT.